These 8 T cell receptor beta chains were all obtained from the same sample, sequenced in a study of cytomegalovirus exposure and HLA in healthy donors. PCR primers comprised 60 Vbeta and 13 Jbeta primers. The table came from immunoSEQ multiplex PCR; TCRdb's copy has only in-frame clones and leaves some out. The sample has about 200,000 clones, approximately 80% seen once. What was sequenced was PBMCs. The source is a woman in her 30s in good health and CMV-seronegative.

This clone was picked up a small number of times. This chain uses TRBV7-2 with TRBJ1-2; 7 bases are a match to TRBD1. V shed 5 bases and J 2 bases; nucleotides not matched to a gene: 2. This CDR3 spans 13 amino acids. Germline V lookup: CDR1 SGHTA, CDR2 FQGNSA. CDR3 DNA: TGTGCCAGCAGCAAGACAGGGAACTATGGCTACACCTTC. Translation gives CASSKTGNYGYTF.

The CDR3 sequence: CASSPRQGTYEQYF. The CDR3 coding sequence is TGCGCCAGCAGCCCCCGTCAGGGCACCTACGAGCAGTACTTC. The gene calls are TRBV4-1 and TRBJ2-5; D is perhaps TRBD1 (5 bases). The J call may not be correct, given that the DNA end is closer to TRBJ2-7. CDR1 and CDR2 from the germline V gene are MGHRA and YSYEKL. The CDR3 contains 14 residues.

The chain recombines TRBV2 with TRBJ2-6; D gene unclear. The CDR3 consists of 19 residues. Germline V lookup: CDR1 SNHLY, CDR2 FYNNEI. V gave up 6 bases and J gave up 0 bases, with 21 bases separating them. The CDR3 nucleotides are TGTGCCAGCAGCGTCATTACCGGGTCCTTTTTCTCTGGGGCCAACGTCCTGACTTTC. As protein: CASSVITGSFFSGANVLTF.

This chain links TRBV5-4 with TRBJ1-1; 7 bases map to TRBD1. The CDR3 totals 11 residues. From germline, CDR1 is SGHNT and CDR2 YYREEE (reference sequence). The V and J ends lost 6 bases and 4 bases, in that order; junction bases with no gene match: 0. The CDR3 sequence: CASNRGTEAFF. In nucleotides, the CDR3 is TGTGCCAGCAACAGGGGCACTGAAGCTTTCTTT.

The chain recombines TRBV30 with TRBJ1-1; possible D gene TRBD1, 6 bases. CDR1 is GTSNPN, CDR2 SVGIG, per germline (reference sequence). V was cut by 7 bases and J by 5 bases, with 20 bases left in between. This CDR3 has 14 residues. Here the CDR3 reads CAFQQGSGETEAFF. CDR3 nucleotides: TGTGCCTTTCAACAGGGAAGTGGGGAAACTGAAGCTTTCTTT.

A note on this clone: The junction shows a germline mismatch at one end, possibly a read error. The chain carries TRBV7-9 and TRBJ2-7, with D hard to call. Per the germline V gene, CDR1 is SEHNR and CDR2 is FQNEAQ (reference sequence). The CDR3 has 14 amino acids. The CDR3 coding sequence is TGTTCCAGCAGCTTATCCGGGTCTTTCTACGAGCAGTACTTC. Its translation: CSSSLSGSFYEQYF.

V usage is TRBV5-1 and J usage is TRBJ2-3; 8 bases fit TRBD2. Trimming cost V 5 bases and J 3 bases; bases outside gene matches: 5. The germline CDR1 and CDR2 sequences are SGHRS and YFSETQ. CDR3 size: 14 residues. The CDR3 loop is CASSVSGKTDTQYF. The CDR3 coding sequence is TGCGCCAGCAGTGTTAGCGGGAAAACAGATACGCAGTATTTT. The full variable domain, its missing parts supplied by reference TRBV5-1 and TRBJ2-3, is KAGVTQTPRYLIKTRGQQVTLSCSPISGHRSVSWYQQTPGQGLQFLFEYFSETQRNKGNFPGRFSGRQFSNSRSEMNVSTLELGDSALYLCASSVSGKTDTQYFGPGTRLTVL.

J is TRBJ2-3 and V is TRBV15; a weak D match, TRBD2 (5 bases). CDR1 and CDR2 (germline): LNHNV, YYDKDF (reference sequence). Trimming cost V 3 bases and J 0 bases, with 10 bases left between them. CDR3 length: 15 amino acids. The CDR3 nucleotides read TGTGCCACCAGCAGTAGCGTGAAGAGCACAGATACGCAGTATTTT. Its translation: CATSSSVKSTDTQYF. Based on the CDR3 plus reference TRBV15 and TRBJ2-3, the full variable domain is DAMVIQNPRYQVTQFGKPVTLSCSQTLNHNVMYWYQQKSSQAPKLLFHYYDKDFNNEADTPDNFQSRRPNTSFCFLDIRSPGLGDTAMYLCATSSSVKSTDTQYFGPGTRLTVL.